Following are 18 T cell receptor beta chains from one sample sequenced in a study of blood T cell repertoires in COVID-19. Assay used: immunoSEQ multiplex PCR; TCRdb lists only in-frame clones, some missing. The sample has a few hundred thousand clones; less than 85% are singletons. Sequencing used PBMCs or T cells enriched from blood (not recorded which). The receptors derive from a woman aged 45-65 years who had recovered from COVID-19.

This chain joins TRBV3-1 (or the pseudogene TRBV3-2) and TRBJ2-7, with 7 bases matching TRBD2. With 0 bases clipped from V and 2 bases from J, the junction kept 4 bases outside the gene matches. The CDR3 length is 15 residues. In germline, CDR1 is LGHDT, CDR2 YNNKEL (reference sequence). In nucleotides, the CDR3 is TGTGCCAGCAGCCAAGAGGGGACTAAAACCTACGAGCAGTACTTC. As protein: CASSQEGTKTYEQYF.

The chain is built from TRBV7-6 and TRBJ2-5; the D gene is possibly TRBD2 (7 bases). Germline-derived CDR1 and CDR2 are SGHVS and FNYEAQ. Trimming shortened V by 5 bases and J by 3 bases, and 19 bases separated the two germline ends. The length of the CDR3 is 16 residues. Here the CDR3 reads CASSPRGVQGKETQYF. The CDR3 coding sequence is TGTGCCAGCAGCCCCCGGGGGGTGCAGGGGAAAGAGACCCAGTACTTC.

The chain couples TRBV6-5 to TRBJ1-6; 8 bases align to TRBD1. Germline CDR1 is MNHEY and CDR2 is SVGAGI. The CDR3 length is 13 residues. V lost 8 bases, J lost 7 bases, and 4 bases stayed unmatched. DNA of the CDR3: TGTGCCAGCCAGGGACAGGTGAATTCACCCCTCCACTTT. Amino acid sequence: CASQGQVNSPLHF.

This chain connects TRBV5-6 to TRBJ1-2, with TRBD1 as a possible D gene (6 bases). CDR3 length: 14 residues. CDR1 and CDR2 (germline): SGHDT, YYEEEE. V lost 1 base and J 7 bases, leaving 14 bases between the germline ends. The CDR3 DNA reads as TGTGCCAGCAGCTTGAGGGGGACGAGGCCTGGCTACACCTTC. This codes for CASSLRGTRPGYTF.

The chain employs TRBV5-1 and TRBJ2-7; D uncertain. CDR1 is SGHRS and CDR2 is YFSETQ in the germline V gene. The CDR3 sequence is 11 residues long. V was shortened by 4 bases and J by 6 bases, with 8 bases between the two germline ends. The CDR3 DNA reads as TGCGCCAGCAGCACGACGGGCGAGCAGTACTTC. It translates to CASSTTGEQYF.

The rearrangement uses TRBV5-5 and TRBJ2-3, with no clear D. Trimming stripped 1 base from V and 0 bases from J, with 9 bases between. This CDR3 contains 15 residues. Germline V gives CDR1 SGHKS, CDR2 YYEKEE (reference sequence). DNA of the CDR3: TGTGCCAGCAGCTTGATCTTGGCAAGCACAGATACGCAGTATTTT. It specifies CASSLILASTDTQYF.

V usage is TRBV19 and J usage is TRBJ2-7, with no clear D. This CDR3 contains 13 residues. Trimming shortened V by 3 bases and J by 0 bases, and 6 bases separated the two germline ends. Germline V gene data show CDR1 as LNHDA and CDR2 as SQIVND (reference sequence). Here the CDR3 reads CASSIESSYEQYF. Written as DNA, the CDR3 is TGTGCCAGTAGTATCGAGAGCTCCTACGAGCAGTACTTC.

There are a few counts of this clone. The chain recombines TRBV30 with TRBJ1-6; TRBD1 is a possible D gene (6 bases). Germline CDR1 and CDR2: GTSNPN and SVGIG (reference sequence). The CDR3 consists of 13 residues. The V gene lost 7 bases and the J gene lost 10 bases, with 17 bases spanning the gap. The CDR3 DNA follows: TGTGCCTTTACGAGGGGGATCAGCTCACCCCTCCACTTT. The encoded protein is CAFTRGISSPLHF.

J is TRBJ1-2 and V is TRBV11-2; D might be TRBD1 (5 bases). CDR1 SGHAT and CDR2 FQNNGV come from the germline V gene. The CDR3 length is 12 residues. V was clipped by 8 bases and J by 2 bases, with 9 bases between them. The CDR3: CASARGNYGYTF. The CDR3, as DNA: TGTGCCAGCGCTCGGGGGAACTATGGCTACACCTTC.

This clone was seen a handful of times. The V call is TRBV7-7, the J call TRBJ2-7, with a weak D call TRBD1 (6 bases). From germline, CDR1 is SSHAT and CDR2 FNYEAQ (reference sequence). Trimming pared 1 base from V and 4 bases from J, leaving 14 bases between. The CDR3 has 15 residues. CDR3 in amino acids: CASSLGPGERYEQYF. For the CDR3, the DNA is TGTGCCAGCAGCTTAGGTCCAGGGGAAAGGTACGAGCAGTACTTC.

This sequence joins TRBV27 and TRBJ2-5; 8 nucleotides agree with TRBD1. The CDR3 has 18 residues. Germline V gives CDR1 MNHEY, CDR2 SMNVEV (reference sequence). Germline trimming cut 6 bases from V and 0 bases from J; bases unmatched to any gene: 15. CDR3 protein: CASSQIRDRLRYQETQYF. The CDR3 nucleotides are TGTGCCAGCAGCCAGATCCGGGACAGGCTTCGTTACCAAGAGACCCAGTACTTC.

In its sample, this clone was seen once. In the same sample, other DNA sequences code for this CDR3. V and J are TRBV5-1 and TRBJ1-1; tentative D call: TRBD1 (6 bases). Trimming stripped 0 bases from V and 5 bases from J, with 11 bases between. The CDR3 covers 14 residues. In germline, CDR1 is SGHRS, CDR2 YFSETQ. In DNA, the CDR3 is TGCGCCAGCAGCTTGGGTGGGGGCGGAACTGAAGCTTTCTTT. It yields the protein CASSLGGGGTEAFF.

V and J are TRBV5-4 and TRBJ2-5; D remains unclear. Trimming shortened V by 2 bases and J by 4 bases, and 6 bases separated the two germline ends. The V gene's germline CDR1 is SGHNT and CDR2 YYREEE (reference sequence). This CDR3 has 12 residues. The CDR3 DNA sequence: TGTGCCAGCAGCTTCTCCCGAGAGACCCAGTACTTC. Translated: CASSFSRETQYF.

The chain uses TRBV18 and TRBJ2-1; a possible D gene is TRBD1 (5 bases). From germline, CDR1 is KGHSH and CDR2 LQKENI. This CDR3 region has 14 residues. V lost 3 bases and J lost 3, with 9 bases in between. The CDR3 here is CASSPQQGYNEQFF. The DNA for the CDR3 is TGTGCCAGCTCACCCCAGCAGGGCTACAATGAGCAGTTCTTC.

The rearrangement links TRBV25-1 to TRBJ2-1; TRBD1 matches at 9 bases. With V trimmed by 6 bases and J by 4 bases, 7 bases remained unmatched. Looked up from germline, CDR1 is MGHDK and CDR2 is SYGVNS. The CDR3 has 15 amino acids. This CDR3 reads CASRKGQGGYNEQFF. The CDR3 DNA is TGTGCCAGCAGAAAGGGACAGGGTGGATACAATGAGCAGTTCTTC. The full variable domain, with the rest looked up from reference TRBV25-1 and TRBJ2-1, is EADIYQTPRYLVIGTGKKITLECSQTMGHDKMYWYQQDPGMELHLIHYSYGVNSTEKGDLSSESTVSRIRTEHFPLTLESARPSHTSQYLCASRKGQGGYNEQFFGPGTRLTVL.

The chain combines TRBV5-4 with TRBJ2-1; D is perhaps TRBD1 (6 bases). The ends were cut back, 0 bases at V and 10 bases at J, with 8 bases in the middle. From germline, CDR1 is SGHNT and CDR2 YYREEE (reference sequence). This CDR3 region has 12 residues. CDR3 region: CASSLVRGEQFF. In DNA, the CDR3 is TGTGCCAGCAGCTTGGTTAGGGGGGAGCAGTTCTTC.

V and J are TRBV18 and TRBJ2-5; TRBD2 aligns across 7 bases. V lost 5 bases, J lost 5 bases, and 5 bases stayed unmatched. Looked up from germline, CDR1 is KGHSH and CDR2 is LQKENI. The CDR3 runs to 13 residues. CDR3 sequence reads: CASSGGLTETQYF. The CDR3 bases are TGTGCCAGCTCAGGGGGACTAACGGAGACCCAGTACTTC.

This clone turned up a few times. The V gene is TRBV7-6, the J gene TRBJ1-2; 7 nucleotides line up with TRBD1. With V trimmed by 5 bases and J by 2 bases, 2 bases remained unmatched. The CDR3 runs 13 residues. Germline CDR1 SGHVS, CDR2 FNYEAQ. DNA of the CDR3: TGTGCCAGCAGCCGGGGACAGAACTATGGCTACACCTTC. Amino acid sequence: CASSRGQNYGYTF.